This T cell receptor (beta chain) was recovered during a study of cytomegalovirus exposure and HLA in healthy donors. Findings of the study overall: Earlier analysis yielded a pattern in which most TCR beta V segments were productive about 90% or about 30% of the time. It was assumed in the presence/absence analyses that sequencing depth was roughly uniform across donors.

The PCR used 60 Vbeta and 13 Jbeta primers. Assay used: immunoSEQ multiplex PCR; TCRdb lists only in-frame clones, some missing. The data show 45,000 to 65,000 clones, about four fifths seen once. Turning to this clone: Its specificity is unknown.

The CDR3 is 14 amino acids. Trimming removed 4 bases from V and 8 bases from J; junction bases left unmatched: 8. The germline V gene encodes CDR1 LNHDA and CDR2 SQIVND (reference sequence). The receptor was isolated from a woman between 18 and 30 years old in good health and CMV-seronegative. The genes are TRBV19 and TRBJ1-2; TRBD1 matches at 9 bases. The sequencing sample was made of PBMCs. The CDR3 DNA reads TGTGCCAGTAGTAGGGACAGGGAAGAAGGAGGCTACACCTTC. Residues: CASSRDREEGGYTF.